This TCR beta chain appears in the sequencing data of a study of shared clonotypes between healthy human individuals. Findings of the study overall: An effect of sequencing depth on clonotype sharing among donors was expected.

Unsorted PBMC DNA was sequenced on ten immunoSEQ deep assay plates. The assay was immunoSEQ multiplex PCR, and TCRdb's table has in-frame clones only and misses some. The data contain around 500,000 clones, 79% of them seen just once; the ten biggest clones take up more than 10%. Turning to this clone: The target antigen is unknown.

The germline V gene encodes CDR1 SQVTM and CDR2 ANQGSEA. This CDR3 is built from 12 residues. J lost 7 bases, V lost 7 bases, and 7 bases had no gene match. This receptor was taken from a woman aged 35 to 49 in good health. Some clones in this sample may be carry-over from other donors' samples. The sample consisted of PBMCs. The V call is TRBV29-1, the J call TRBJ2-7; TRBD2 agrees at 10 bases. CDR3 in DNA: TGCAGCGCTGGACTAGCGGACGGGGAGCAGTACTTC. Protein: CSAGLADGEQYF.